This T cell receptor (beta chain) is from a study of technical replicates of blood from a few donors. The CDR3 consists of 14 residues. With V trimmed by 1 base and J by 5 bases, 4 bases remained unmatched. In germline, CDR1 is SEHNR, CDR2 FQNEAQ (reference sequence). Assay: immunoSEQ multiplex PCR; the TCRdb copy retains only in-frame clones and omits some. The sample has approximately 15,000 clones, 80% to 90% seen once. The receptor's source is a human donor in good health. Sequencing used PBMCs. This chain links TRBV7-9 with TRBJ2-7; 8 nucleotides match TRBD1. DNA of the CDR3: TGTGCCAGCAGCTTAGGGACAGGGTTTGACGAGCAGTACTTC. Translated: CASSLGTGFDEQYF.